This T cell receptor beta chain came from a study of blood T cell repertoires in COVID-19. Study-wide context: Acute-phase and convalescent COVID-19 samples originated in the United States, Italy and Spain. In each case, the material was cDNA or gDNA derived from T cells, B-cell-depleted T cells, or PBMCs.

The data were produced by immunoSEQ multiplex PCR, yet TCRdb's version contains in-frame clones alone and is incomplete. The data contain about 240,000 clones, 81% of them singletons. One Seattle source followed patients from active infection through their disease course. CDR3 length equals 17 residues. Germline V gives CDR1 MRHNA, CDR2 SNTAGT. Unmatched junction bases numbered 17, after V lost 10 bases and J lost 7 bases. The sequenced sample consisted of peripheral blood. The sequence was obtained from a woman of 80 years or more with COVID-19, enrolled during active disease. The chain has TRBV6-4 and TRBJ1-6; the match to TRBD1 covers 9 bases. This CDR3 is CANRPARQGGENSPLHF. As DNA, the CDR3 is TGTGCCAACCGACCAGCCAGACAGGGGGGAGAGAATTCACCCCTCCACTTT.